What follows are 31 T cell receptor beta chains derived from one specimen sequenced in a study of CD8 T cells in Susac syndrome. Random hexamers primed reverse transcription of about 0.45 to 1 ug RNA. TCRdb ran MiXCR on the immunoSEQ multiplex PCR reads and lists one entry per CDR3 protein. Of 100,000 to 150,000 distinct CDR3 sequences listed, about 95% are singletons. Input material: CD4+ T cells from PBMCs. These receptors were taken from a human donor in good health.

This chain uses TRBV19 with TRBJ2-7, with D tentatively TRBD2 (5 bases). The CDR3 is made up of 13 amino acids. CDR1 is LNHDA and CDR2 is SQIVND in the germline V gene (reference sequence). Deletions cut 2 bases from V and 6 bases from J, with 11 bases between. DNA of the CDR3: TGTGCCAGTAGTATAAACGGACTCCCCGAGCAGTACTTC. Translation gives CASSINGLPEQYF. Full variable domain (outside the CDR3, taken from reference TRBV19 and TRBJ2-7): DGGITQSPKYLFRKEGQNVTLSCEQNLNHDAMYWYRQDPGQGLRLIYYSQIVNDFQKGDIAEGYSVSREKKESFPLTVTSAQKNPTAFYLCASSINGLPEQYFGPGTRLTVT.

The chain links TRBV14 to TRBJ2-3, with a possible D match to TRBD2 (5 bases). Germline V gene lookup returns CDR1 SGHDN and CDR2 FVKESK. This CDR3 is built from 11 residues. The ends were cut back, 2 bases at V and 8 bases at J, with 5 bases in the middle. Here the CDR3 reads CASSQRGTQYF. DNA of the CDR3: TGTGCCAGCAGCCAACGGGGTACGCAGTATTTT.

The V and J genes are TRBV28 and TRBJ2-7; D tentatively fits TRBD1 or TRBD2 (5 bases each). The germline V and J ends were trimmed by 6 bases and 3 bases, with 15 bases remaining between them. Germline lookup yields CDR1 MDHEN and CDR2 SYDVKM. The CDR3 length is 14 residues. The DNA for the CDR3 is TGTGCCAGCAGGCCCGGGACCCGGGGCTACGAGCAGTACTTC. Residues: CASRPGTRGYEQYF.

This sequence joins TRBV6-5 and TRBJ2-2; no clear D. Germline CDR1 MNHEY, CDR2 SVGAGI. Trimming took 6 bases from V and 1 from J, leaving 6 bases between them. CDR3 length: 13 residues. CDR3 sequence (DNA): TGTGCCAGCAGGGGGTGGAACACCGGGGAGCTGTTTTTT. Residues: CASRGWNTGELFF.

V gene TRBV6-2 or TRBV6-3 combines with J gene TRBJ1-5; no firm D call. V gave up 6 bases and J gave up 0 bases, with 9 bases separating them. The CDR3 is 14 amino acids. Germline values: CDR1 MNHEY, CDR2 SVGEGT. The CDR3 region has the DNA TGTGCCAGCAGAATTGACCCTAGCAATCAGCCCCAGCATTTT. This encodes CASRIDPSNQPQHF.

The genes are TRBV7-8 and TRBJ1-1; D is unclear. CDR3 length: 12 residues. V lost 5 bases to trimming and J lost 4 bases, with 8 bases between them. The germline gives CDR1 SGHVS, CDR2 FQNEAQ. DNA for the CDR3: TGTGCCAGCAGCCCCGTGGGCACTGAAGCTTTCTTT. Amino acid sequence: CASSPVGTEAFF.

The V call is TRBV13, the J call TRBJ2-3, with 7 nucleotides matching TRBD1. Germline trimming cut 8 bases from V and 3 bases from J; bases unmatched to any gene: 5. The CDR3 sequence is 13 residues long. Germline loops: CDR1 PRHDT, CDR2 FYEKMQ (reference sequence). The CDR3 loop reads CASSGQATDTQYF. CDR3 bases: TGTGCCAGCTCCGGACAGGCTACAGATACGCAGTATTTT.

The chain has TRBV3-1 and TRBJ2-5; the D gene is possibly TRBD1 (7 bases). The V gene's germline CDR1 is LGHDT and CDR2 YNNKEL (reference sequence). Trimming cost V 0 bases and J 2 bases, with 10 bases left between them. The CDR3 has 15 amino acids. CDR3 sequence: CASSQDAGQQETQYF. CDR3 DNA sequence: TGTGCCAGCAGCCAAGATGCGGGACAGCAAGAGACCCAGTACTTC.

The chain carries TRBV27 and TRBJ2-7; maybe TRBD1 (6 bases). The CDR3 consists of 11 residues. Trimming removed 7 bases at V and 7 bases at J, with 11 bases between. In germline, CDR1 is MNHEY, CDR2 SMNVEV (reference sequence). In DNA form, the CDR3 reads TGTGCCAGCACCTCCAGGGGAGAGCAGTACTTC. This encodes CASTSRGEQYF.

This clonotype was seen only a few times. V and J are TRBV18 and TRBJ2-3; D call uncertain. Trimming removed 3 bases at V and 1 base at J, with 5 bases between. Germline V gene data show CDR1 as KGHSH and CDR2 as LQKENI. The CDR3 spans 13 residues. CDR3 DNA sequence: TGTGCCAGCTCACCCTTGGGCACAGATACGCAGTATTTT. Translation: CASSPLGTDTQYF. Complete variable domain (other parts from reference TRBV18 and TRBJ2-3): NAGVMQNPRHLVRRRGQEARLRCSPMKGHSHVYWYRQLPEEGLKFMVYLQKENIIDESGMPKERFSAEFPKEGPSILRIQQVVRGDSAAYFCASSPLGTDTQYFGPGTRLTVL.

This sequence joins TRBV29-1 and TRBJ2-7; D is tentatively TRBD1 or TRBD2 (6 bases each). V was clipped by 4 bases and J by 7 bases, with 23 bases between them. The CDR3 runs to 15 residues. The germline V gene encodes CDR1 SQVTM and CDR2 ANQGSEA. The CDR3 loop is CSVVLSLGGLREQYF. DNA of the CDR3: TGCAGCGTTGTCCTCAGTCTAGGGGGGTTGAGGGAGCAGTACTTC.

This chain uses TRBV29-1 with TRBJ2-3, with D uncertain. This CDR3 has 13 amino acids. Germline CDR1 is SQVTM and CDR2 is ANQGSEA. The V end lost 4 bases, the J end lost 2 bases, and 10 bases lay between the germline ends. The CDR3 bases are TGCAGCGTTGTCCGACAAAACACAGATACGCAGTATTTT. This encodes CSVVRQNTDTQYF.

The V call is TRBV25-1, the J call TRBJ1-4, with D maybe TRBD1 (6 bases). Germline CDR1 MGHDK, CDR2 SYGVNS. V was clipped by 4 bases and J by 0 bases, with 12 bases between them. This CDR3 region has 16 residues. The CDR3, as DNA: TGTGCCAGCAGTGGGGGGGCTTCAGCAACTAATGAAAAACTGTTTTTT. Encoded protein: CASSGGASATNEKLFF.

V gene TRBV29-1 combines with J gene TRBJ2-7, with 10 bases that match TRBD2. The V gene end was trimmed by 4 bases and the J gene end by 6 bases; junction bases not matched to a gene: 9. The CDR3 contains 14 residues. The V gene's germline CDR1 is SQVTM and CDR2 ANQGSEA. CDR3 region: CSVGGSGRAGEQYF. The CDR3 DNA follows: TGCAGCGTTGGAGGAAGCGGGAGGGCCGGCGAGCAGTACTTC.

This chain joins TRBV6-6 and TRBJ2-1, with 9 positions matching TRBD2. The CDR3 spans 15 residues. Germline V gene lookup returns CDR1 MNHNY and CDR2 SVGAGI (reference sequence). Trimming cost V 0 bases and J 4 bases; bases outside gene matches: 1. The CDR3 reads CASSYSAGGYNEQFF. DNA of the CDR3: TGTGCCAGCAGTTACTCAGCGGGAGGATACAATGAGCAGTTCTTC.

The gene calls are TRBV5-1 and TRBJ2-5, with D perhaps matching TRBD1 (6 bases). Trimming stripped 4 bases from V and 4 bases from J, with 17 bases between. The CDR3 sequence is 15 residues long. CDR1 and CDR2 from the germline V gene are SGHRS and YFSETQ. The CDR3 DNA follows: TGCGCCAGCAGCAACGTCAGGGGCAGTGGAGAGACCCAGTACTTC. Its protein product is CASSNVRGSGETQYF.

J is TRBJ1-2 and V is TRBV20-1, with 7 bases that match TRBD1. This CDR3 comprises 12 residues. Germline V gene lookup returns CDR1 DFQATT and CDR2 SNEGSKA (reference sequence). The trim removed 4 bases at V and 6 bases at J, leaving 5 bases unmatched. For the CDR3, the DNA is TGCAGTGCTATACAGGGGATTGATGGCTACACCTTC. It translates to CSAIQGIDGYTF.

This clonotype was seen only once. The chain employs TRBV29-1 and TRBJ1-5; D gene ambiguous. Trimming removed 0 bases from V and 4 bases from J, with 10 bases in between. Germline V gene sequence: CDR1 SQVTM, CDR2 ANQGSEA. CDR3 length: 14 amino acids. CDR3 region: CSVEDQGYNQPQHF. CDR3 DNA: TGCAGCGTTGAAGATCAAGGTTATAATCAGCCCCAGCATTTT.

With respect to this clonotype: At one boundary the junction diverges from the germline segment, which might be a read error. The genes are TRBV20-1 and TRBJ1-5, with D possibly being TRBD1 (6 bases). The germline gives CDR1 DFQATT, CDR2 SNEGSKA (reference sequence). This CDR3 is built from 13 residues. This CDR3 reads CSVRGGENQPQHF. CDR3 nucleotides: TGCAGTGTTAGAGGGGGGGAAAATCAGCCCCAGCATTTT.

The rearrangement joins TRBV25-1 to TRBJ1-1; D is possibly TRBD1 (5 bases). There are 15 residues in the CDR3. CDR1 and CDR2 (germline): MGHDK, SYGVNS. V gave up 1 base and J gave up 0 bases, with 9 bases separating them. The CDR3 DNA is TGTGCCAGCAGTGAATGGGACCTCATGAACACTGAAGCTTTCTTT. It specifies CASSEWDLMNTEAFF.

The V gene is TRBV7-2, the J gene TRBJ1-2, with D tentatively TRBD1 (6 bases). The germline V gene has CDR1 SGHTA and CDR2 FQGNSA. Trimming took off 8 bases at V and 8 bases at J, with 18 bases between the two ends. The CDR3 is 13 residues long. CDR3 amino acids: CASRWGRNGGYTF. The CDR3 bases are TGTGCCAGCCGGTGGGGGCGGAACGGGGGCTACACCTTC.

V usage is TRBV5-1 and J usage is TRBJ2-5; no definite D call. CDR1 and CDR2 (germline): SGHRS, YFSETQ. The CDR3 has 15 amino acids. The V gene lost 2 bases and the J gene lost 5 bases, with 16 bases spanning the gap. DNA for the CDR3: TGCGCCAGCAGCTTTGAGGATAGGGCAATGGAGACCCAGTACTTC. It yields the protein CASSFEDRAMETQYF.

The V call is TRBV5-1, the J call TRBJ2-5; D may be TRBD1 (6 bases). The CDR3 runs to 14 residues. Germline loops: CDR1 SGHRS, CDR2 YFSETQ. Trimming took off 4 bases at V and 3 bases at J, with 13 bases between the two ends. In DNA form, the CDR3 reads TGCGCCAGCAGCCCAGGGGCAGGGAAAGAGACCCAGTACTTC. Amino acids: CASSPGAGKETQYF.

The rearrangement links TRBV19 to TRBJ2-7; D might be TRBD1 (5 bases). Germline V gene lookup returns CDR1 LNHDA and CDR2 SQIVND (reference sequence). V was shortened by 4 bases and J by 2 bases, with 12 bases between the two germline ends. The CDR3 spans 14 residues. This chain's CDR3 is CASSNRQLTYEQYF. CDR3 nucleotides: TGTGCCAGTAGTAATAGACAGCTAACCTACGAGCAGTACTTC.

The chain couples TRBV25-1 to TRBJ2-7; perhaps TRBD1 as D (5 bases). This CDR3 comprises 17 residues. The ends were cut back, 8 bases at V and 2 bases at J, with 25 bases in the middle. Germline CDR1 MGHDK, CDR2 SYGVNS. CDR3: CASPETRTHGPPYEQYF. The CDR3 bases are TGTGCCAGCCCCGAAACCCGGACACACGGGCCCCCCTACGAGCAGTACTTC.

The genes are TRBV5-1 and TRBJ2-7; no clear D gene. The germline V and J ends were trimmed by 4 bases and 3 bases, with 17 bases remaining between them. In germline, CDR1 is SGHRS, CDR2 YFSETQ. The CDR3 sequence is 15 residues long. As DNA, the CDR3 is TGCGCCAGCAGCCCGAGTTACCGGAATCACTACGAGCAGTACTTC. It yields the protein CASSPSYRNHYEQYF.

The rearrangement joins TRBV12-3 or TRBV12-4 to TRBJ1-1; D gene unclear. This CDR3 contains 13 residues. V was trimmed by 3 bases and J by 1 base, leaving 6 bases between them. CDR3 residues: CASSLAWNTEAFF. DNA for the CDR3: TGTGCCAGCAGTTTGGCGTGGAACACTGAAGCTTTCTTT.

The rearrangement links TRBV5-1 to TRBJ2-2, with TRBD2 matching 7 bases. J gave up 4 bases and V 1 base, and 10 bases lay outside the gene matches. The germline gives CDR1 SGHRS, CDR2 YFSETQ. The CDR3 contains 17 residues. This CDR3 reads CASSLIRKRESTGELFF. CDR3 nucleotide sequence: TGCGCCAGCAGCTTGATAAGGAAGCGGGAAAGCACCGGGGAGCTGTTTTTT.

This clonotype was observed a handful of times. The chain links TRBV7-9 to TRBJ2-2; the match to TRBD1 covers 9 bases. The length of the CDR3 is 15 residues. Germline assignment: CDR1 SEHNR and CDR2 FQNEAQ (reference sequence). V gave up 6 bases and J gave up 2 bases; unmatched junction bases: 4. The CDR3 is CASSLQGANTGELFF. CDR3 coding DNA: TGTGCCAGCAGTTTACAGGGGGCTAACACCGGGGAGCTGTTTTTT. Full variable domain (outside the CDR3, taken from reference TRBV7-9 and TRBJ2-2): DTGVSQNPRHKITKRGQNVTFRCDPISEHNRLYWYRQTLGQGPEFLTYFQNEAQLEKSRLLSDRFSAERPKGSFSTLEIQRTEQGDSAMYLCASSLQGANTGELFFGEGSRLTVL.

The gene calls are TRBV20-1 and TRBJ2-2; D is perhaps TRBD2 (6 bases). The CDR3 extends over 14 amino acids. Trimming cost V 4 bases and J 6 bases, with 15 bases left between them. The V gene's germline CDR1 is DFQATT and CDR2 SNEGSKA (reference sequence). The CDR3 here is CSATPGLRPGELFF. Written as DNA, the CDR3 is TGCAGTGCTACCCCGGGACTTCGCCCCGGGGAGCTGTTTTTT.

The chain has TRBV18 and TRBJ2-5; TRBD2 agrees at 7 bases. This CDR3 contains 14 residues. Germline V gene data show CDR1 as KGHSH and CDR2 as LQKENI. The J segment lost 5 bases and the V segment lost 3 bases, leaving 6 bases of the junction unmatched. CDR3 loop: CASSPAGVAETQYF. CDR3 in DNA: TGTGCCAGCTCACCGGCGGGGGTGGCGGAGACCCAGTACTTC. The entire variable domain, with the rest obtained from reference TRBV18 and TRBJ2-5, is as follows: NAGVMQNPRHLVRRRGQEARLRCSPMKGHSHVYWYRQLPEEGLKFMVYLQKENIIDESGMPKERFSAEFPKEGPSILRIQQVVRGDSAAYFCASSPAGVAETQYFGPGTRLLVL.